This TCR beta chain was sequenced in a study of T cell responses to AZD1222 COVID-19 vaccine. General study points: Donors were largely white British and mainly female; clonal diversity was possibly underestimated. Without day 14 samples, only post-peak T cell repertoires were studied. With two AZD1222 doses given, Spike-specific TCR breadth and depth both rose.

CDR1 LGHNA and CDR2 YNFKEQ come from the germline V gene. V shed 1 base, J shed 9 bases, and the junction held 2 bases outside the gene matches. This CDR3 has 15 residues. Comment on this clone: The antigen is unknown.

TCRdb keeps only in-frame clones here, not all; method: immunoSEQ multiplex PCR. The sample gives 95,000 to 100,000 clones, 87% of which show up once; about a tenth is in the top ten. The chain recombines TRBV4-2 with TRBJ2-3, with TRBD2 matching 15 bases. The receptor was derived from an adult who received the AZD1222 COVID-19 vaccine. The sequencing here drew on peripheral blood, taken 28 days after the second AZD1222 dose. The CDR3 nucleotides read TGTGCCAGCAGCCAAGGGACTAGCGGGGGGGCAACGCAGTATTTT. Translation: CASSQGTSGGATQYF.